This is a list of T cell receptor beta chains from one sample in a study of blood T cell repertoires in COVID-19. Assay used: immunoSEQ multiplex PCR; TCRdb lists only in-frame clones, some missing. The table includes over 150,000 clones, 88% detected once. Sequenced material: peripheral blood. These receptor sequences come from a man aged 45-65 years who had recovered from COVID-19. CDR3s include the opening cysteine and the closing phenylalanine or tryptophan. D genes are given only for firm matches. The size of a clone is reported for some rows only, either as once, few or many, or as a class for expanded clones.

>TRBV2|.|TRBJ2-7|.
TGTGCCAGCAGCGGGCTACAGGGCAGGGGAAACTACGAGCAGTACTTC
CASSGLQGRGNYEQYF
>TRBV7-9|.|TRBJ1-1|.
TGTGCCAGCGGGAGAGAAATGGGTATGAACACTGAAGCTTTCTTT
CASGREMGMNTEAFF
>TRBV7-2|.|TRBJ2-1|.
TGTGCCAGCAGCTTAGGTCTCTCCTACAATGAGCAGTTCTTC
CASSLGLSYNEQFF
>TRBV11-2|.|TRBJ1-6|few
TGTGCCAGCAGCTTAGTCGGGGATTCACCCCTCCACTTT
CASSLVGDSPLHF
>TRBV11-1|.|TRBJ2-3|.
TGTGCCAGCAGCTTTGACAGGTTAGGAGATACGCAGTATTTT
CASSFDRLGDTQYF
>TRBV28|TRBD1|TRBJ2-3|once
TGTGCCAGCCGAGGGCAGGGGGTCGATACGCAGTATTTT
CASRGQGVDTQYF
>TRBV7-2|TRBD1|TRBJ2-4|.
TGTGCCAGCAGCCCACGACAGGGGAACGCCAAAAACATTCAGTACTTC
CASSPRQGNAKNIQYF
>TRBV5-1|TRBD1|TRBJ1-2|.
TGCGCCAGCAGCTTGGCGGGACAGCCAAACTATGGCTACACCTTC
CASSLAGQPNYGYTF
>TRBV4-2|.|TRBJ1-5|.
TGTGCCAGCAGCCAAGAGGAGGCCGACGGGCAGCCCCAGCATTTT
CASSQEEADGQPQHF
>TRBV19|.|TRBJ1-1|.
TGTGCCAGTAGCCCCGTGGGGGGGGTCACTGAAGCTTTCTTT
CASSPVGGVTEAFF
>TRBV19|TRBD1|TRBJ1-2|.
TGTGCCAGTAGTACTCCTTCTTCGACAGGGATTAACCATGGCTACACCTTC
CASSTPSSTGINHGYTF
>TRBV19|.|TRBJ1-4|.
TGTGCCAGTAGTCGGACAGCCTTGGTGAATGAAAAACTGTTTTTT
CASSRTALVNEKLFF
>TRBV27|TRBD2|TRBJ2-7|.
TGTGCCAGCAGTTTGGGGGGGGGCGAGCAGTACTTC
CASSLGGGEQYF
>TRBV7-9|TRBD2|TRBJ2-1|.
TGTGCCAGCAGCCTCCTTGGGAGGGGAGTCCACAATGAGCAGTTCTTC
CASSLLGRGVHNEQFF
>TRBV28|TRBD1|TRBJ1-4|.
TGTGCCAGCAGCCACAGGGGTAAGGCTAATGAAAAACTGTTTTTT
CASSHRGKANEKLFF
>TRBV14|TRBD1|TRBJ2-1|.
TGTGCCAGCAGCGGACAGGGGACCTACAATGAGCAGTTCTTC
CASSGQGTYNEQFF
>TRBV6-2/TRBV6-3|TRBD2|TRBJ2-1|few
TGTGCCAGCAGTTACCGAGCGGGGGGCTACAATGAGCAGTTCTTC
CASSYRAGGYNEQFF
>TRBV5-4|TRBD2|TRBJ2-1|.
TGTGCCAGCAGCCGTAGACTAGCGGGAGACTATGAGCAGTTCTTC
CASSRRLAGDYEQFF
>TRBV7-3|.|TRBJ2-1|.
TGTGCCAGCAGCTTAGACGGGGTCTACAATGAGCAGTTCTTC
CASSLDGVYNEQFF
>TRBV5-4|.|TRBJ1-1|.
TGTGCCAGCAGCTTAGGGGTTTTCAACACTGAAGCTTTCTTT
CASSLGVFNTEAFF
>TRBV5-4|.|TRBJ2-1|.
TGTGCCAGCAGCCCGATGGGGCCCCCAGGGAATGAGCAGTTCTTC
CASSPMGPPGNEQFF
>TRBV29-1|.|TRBJ2-2|few
TGCAGCGTTGCCACATCGAACACCGGGGAGCTGTTTTTT
CSVATSNTGELFF
>TRBV6-2/TRBV6-3|.|TRBJ1-2|.
TGTGCCAGCAGTTATCGACAGACGGATGGCTACACCTTC
CASSYRQTDGYTF
>TRBV25-1|.|TRBJ1-1|.
TGTGCCAGCAGGGGGGAGGGGATGAACACTGAAGCTTTCTTT
CASRGEGMNTEAFF
>TRBV5-6|.|TRBJ1-3|.
TGTGCCAGCAGCTTGTCTCGGGTGTCCGGTGGAAACACCATATATTTT
CASSLSRVSGGNTIYF
>TRBV3-1/TRBV3-2|TRBD1|TRBJ2-3|.
TGTGCCAGCAGCCGTCGACAGGGCAACACAGATACGCAGTATTTT
CASSRRQGNTDTQYF
>TRBV7-2|.|TRBJ2-1|.
TGTGCCAGCAGTTTAGAAGCAGGGAGGTCCTACAATGAGCAGTTCTTC
CASSLEAGRSYNEQFF
>TRBV2|TRBD2|TRBJ2-5|.
TGTGCCAGCAGTGGGGGGGGTTCCTTGCAGACCCAGTACTTC
CASSGGGSLQTQYF
>TRBV25-1|.|TRBJ2-2|.
TGTGCCAGCAGCGTAACAGCGAACACCGGGGAGCTGTTTTTT
CASSVTANTGELFF
>TRBV5-1|TRBD2|TRBJ2-6|few
TGCGCCAGCAGCCCGTGGAGAGCGGGAGCCCCTGGGGCCAACGTCCTGACTTTC
CASSPWRAGAPGANVLTF
>TRBV4-1|.|TRBJ1-3|few
TGCGCCAGCAGCCAAGGAATACTATCTGGAAACACCATATATTTT
CASSQGILSGNTIYF
>TRBV27|.|TRBJ1-6|.
TGTGCCAGCAGTTTTCGGGGAAAAGGATCACCCCTCCACTTT
CASSFRGKGSPLHF
>TRBV2|.|TRBJ2-1|.
TGTGCCAGCAGTTGGGGCCAGGCCGCGAGCTCCTACAATGAGCAGTTCTTC
CASSWGQAASSYNEQFF
>TRBV28|.|TRBJ1-1|.
TGTGCCAGCAGGGTCCGAGAGCTCACTGAAGCTTTCTTT
CASRVRELTEAFF
>TRBV19|.|TRBJ1-2|.
TGTGCCAGTAGTATAGTCGGTTCCCTCTATGGCTACACCTTC
CASSIVGSLYGYTF
>TRBV4-2|.|TRBJ2-7|.
TGTGCCAGCAGCCAAGAGGCGGAAACCTACGAGCAGTACTTC
CASSQEAETYEQYF
>TRBV7-3|.|TRBJ2-1|.
TGTGCCAGCAGCTTATACGTCGGGAGAGACCACAATGAGCAGTTCTTC
CASSLYVGRDHNEQFF
>TRBV19|TRBD1|TRBJ1-2|.
TGTGCCAGTAGACCGCCGGGACAGGGAAACTATGGCTACACCTTC
CASRPPGQGNYGYTF
>TRBV28|.|TRBJ1-3|.
TGTGCCAGCGCCACTCTAGCGGCCGGCTCCATATATTTT
CASATLAAGSIYF
>TRBV5-3|.|TRBJ2-7|.
TGTGCCAGAAGCATCATAGCGAGAACCTACGAGCAGTACTTC
CARSIIARTYEQYF
>TRBV30|.|TRBJ1-5|.
TGTGCCTGGAGCCGACAGGAGAATCAGCCCCAGCATTTT
CAWSRQENQPQHF
>TRBV28|.|TRBJ1-4|.
TGTGCCAGCAGTTTATCGCAGGGGATGGAAAAACTGTTTTTT
CASSLSQGMEKLFF
>TRBV7-9|.|TRBJ2-3|.
TGTGCCAGCAGCTCCCATAGAGAGCTCCCCCAGTATTTT
CASSSHRELPQYF
>TRBV10-1|TRBD1|TRBJ2-3|.
TGCGCCAGCAGAGCCTCCGGGACAGGGGTCGGGGATACGCAGTATTTT
CASRASGTGVGDTQYF
>TRBV19|.|TRBJ2-7|.
TGTGCCAGTAGTCGGAGCGGTTCTACCTACGAGCAGTACTTC
CASSRSGSTYEQYF
>TRBV3-1/TRBV3-2|TRBD2|TRBJ2-1|.
TGTGCCAGCAGCCAACCCCTATGGGAGCGGGAGGGCCGTAATGAGCAGTTCTTC
CASSQPLWEREGRNEQFF
>TRBV29-1|TRBD1|TRBJ2-3|.
TGCAGCGTTGGGGCGACAGGGGGTTTAACGGATACGCAGTATTTT
CSVGATGGLTDTQYF
>TRBV7-2|TRBD1|TRBJ2-2|.
TGTGCCTCGGAGGGGTCCCAGGGGGCAACCGGGGAGCTGTTTTTT
CASEGSQGATGELFF
>TRBV21-1|.|TRBJ1-6|.
TGTGCCAGCAGCAAAGCGGCAGGGCTCTATTCACCCCTCCACTTT
CASSKAAGLYSPLHF
>TRBV12-3/TRBV12-4|.|TRBJ1-1|few
TGTGCCAGCAGCGTCGGGGGGGAAGCTTTCTTT
CASSVGGEAFF